Following are 18 T cell receptor beta chains from one sample sequenced in a study of CD8 T cells in Susac syndrome. A quantity of 0.5 to 1 ug RNA underwent reverse transcription using random hexamers. TCRdb redid the calling of the immunoSEQ multiplex PCR reads with MiXCR, one entry per CDR3 protein. Counted here are roughly 200,000 distinct CDR3 sequences, 95% occurring once; the ten biggest clones make up approximately 0.088%. The sample was CD4+ T cells from PBMCs. The receptor source for this set is a human donor with multiple sclerosis.

This clonotype was picked up one time. V gene TRBV28 combines with J gene TRBJ1-2; perhaps TRBD1 as D (5 bases). Germline CDR1 and CDR2: MDHEN and SYDVKM. Trimming removed 6 bases at V and 4 bases at J, with 15 bases between. The CDR3 totals 14 residues. The CDR3 loop reads CASRASGLLYGYTF. The CDR3 DNA is TGTGCCAGCAGGGCATCGGGACTGCTCTATGGCTACACCTTC.

The J gene is TRBJ2-3, the V gene TRBV30; D gene ambiguous. This CDR3 is 12 amino acids long. V was trimmed by 7 bases and J by 0 bases, leaving 8 bases between them. Germline CDR1 and CDR2: GTSNPN and SVGIG (reference sequence). Written as DNA, the CDR3 is TGTGCCTCCCAAACTAGCACAGATACGCAGTATTTT. Protein sequence: CASQTSTDTQYF.

The chain employs TRBV5-1 and TRBJ2-1; weak D call: TRBD2 (5 bases). V was clipped by 0 bases and J by 5 bases, with 15 bases between them. The V gene's germline CDR1 is SGHRS and CDR2 YFSETQ. This CDR3 region has 16 residues. CDR3 sequence (DNA): TGCGCCAGCAGCTTGGGAAGTCTAGCTTCGGACAATGAGCAGTTCTTC. As protein: CASSLGSLASDNEQFF.

The CDR3 sequence: CASSFRGETYNEQFF. DNA of the CDR3: TGTGCCAGCAGCTTCAGGGGGGAAACCTACAATGAGCAGTTCTTC. J is TRBJ2-1 and V is TRBV7-2; D possibly corresponds to TRBD1 (7 bases). V was pared by 3 bases and J by 2 bases, with 11 bases between. CDR3 length: 15 residues. Germline V CDR1 and CDR2: SGHTA, FQGNSA.

The chain combines TRBV10-3 with TRBJ1-4; TRBD1 matches at 8 bases. The V and J ends lost 6 bases and 0 bases, in that order; junction bases with no gene match: 3. In germline, CDR1 is ENHRY, CDR2 SYGVKD. CDR3 length: 15 amino acids. The CDR3 is CAISGTGTTNEKLFF. CDR3 in DNA: TGTGCCATCAGCGGGACAGGCACAACTAATGAAAAACTGTTTTTT.

The rearrangement joins TRBV30 to TRBJ1-5; D may be TRBD1 (5 bases). V lost 0 bases to trimming and J lost 6 bases, with 9 bases between them. In germline, CDR1 is GTSNPN, CDR2 SVGIG (reference sequence). CDR3 length equals 13 residues. The CDR3 DNA reads as TGTGCCTGGAGTGTCGGGACCGGTCAGCCCCAGCATTTT. Encoded protein: CAWSVGTGQPQHF.

The chain couples TRBV5-6 to TRBJ1-2, with 9 bases that match TRBD1. Looked up from germline, CDR1 is SGHDT and CDR2 is YYEEEE. The CDR3 has 15 residues. The trim removed 4 bases at V and 3 bases at J, leaving 7 bases unmatched. CDR3: CASSPSRDRDYGYTF. CDR3 bases: TGTGCCAGCAGCCCGTCCCGGGACAGGGACTATGGCTACACCTTC. The entire variable domain, with the rest obtained from reference TRBV5-6 and TRBJ1-2, is as follows: DAGVTQSPTHLIKTRGQQVTLRCSPKSGHDTVSWYQQALGQGPQFIFQYYEEEERQRGNFPDRFSGHQFPNYSSELNVNALLLGDSALYLCASSPSRDRDYGYTFGSGTRLTVV.

This chain joins TRBV29-1 and TRBJ2-5; the D is unclear. V was cut by 3 bases and J by 2 bases, with 10 bases left in between. The CDR3 consists of 13 residues. From germline, CDR1 is SQVTM and CDR2 ANQGSEA. Written as DNA, the CDR3 is TGCAGCGTTGACCGCTCGGATCAAGAGACCCAGTACTTC. This codes for CSVDRSDQETQYF.

This rearrangement joins TRBV3-1 to TRBJ2-1; TRBD2 matches 14 bases. CDR3 length: 17 residues. Germline CDR1 is LGHDT and CDR2 is YNNKEL (reference sequence). Trimming cost V 3 bases and J 13 bases; bases outside gene matches: 14. In DNA form, the CDR3 reads TGTGCCAGCAGCCATGCCTCCGGGACTAGCGGGGGAAGGAGCCAGTTCTTC. It specifies CASSHASGTSGGRSQFF.

V is TRBV27 and J is TRBJ2-1; D is possibly TRBD1 (6 bases). Trimming stripped 1 base from V and 7 bases from J, with 11 bases between. The CDR3 is made up of 14 amino acids. Germline loops: CDR1 MNHEY, CDR2 SMNVEV (reference sequence). CDR3 DNA sequence: TGTGCCAGCAGTTTATTAGGGGGACGAAATGAGCAGTTCTTC. This translates into CASSLLGGRNEQFF.

CDR3 nucleotide sequence: TGTGCCAGCAGCGCTGATGGGCTTCCCGAGGATGAAAAACTGTTTTTT. It encodes CASSADGLPEDEKLFF. This chain uses TRBV9 with TRBJ1-4; D gene ambiguous. The CDR3 sequence is 16 residues long. The germline V gene has CDR1 SGDLS and CDR2 YYNGEE. The V end was cut by 3 bases, the J end by 6 bases, with 18 bases between.

V is TRBV30 and J is TRBJ1-2; D ambiguous. Germline-derived CDR1 and CDR2 are GTSNPN and SVGIG (reference sequence). V lost 2 bases to trimming and J lost 2 bases, with 12 bases between them. The CDR3 is 14 amino acids. The CDR3: CAWSKANPNYGYTF. The CDR3 nucleotides read TGTGCCTGGAGTAAGGCAAACCCGAACTATGGCTACACCTTC.

This chain links TRBV5-1 with TRBJ2-3; 9 bases are a match to TRBD2. Trimming cost V 4 bases and J 7 bases; bases outside gene matches: 13. Germline V lookup: CDR1 SGHRS, CDR2 YFSETQ. The length of the CDR3 is 16 residues. CDR3 amino acids: CASSPPVLAGVNTQYF. The CDR3 DNA is TGCGCCAGCAGCCCGCCGGTACTAGCGGGTGTTAATACGCAGTATTTT. Full variable domain (outside the CDR3, taken from reference TRBV5-1 and TRBJ2-3): KAGVTQTPRYLIKTRGQQVTLSCSPISGHRSVSWYQQTPGQGLQFLFEYFSETQRNKGNFPGRFSGRQFSNSRSEMNVSTLELGDSALYLCASSPPVLAGVNTQYFGPGTRLTVL.

DNA for the CDR3: TGTGCCAGCAGTTTCTACAGGGGGTACGAGCAGTACTTC. It yields the protein CASSFYRGYEQYF. The rearrangement links TRBV27 to TRBJ2-7, with TRBD1 matching 8 bases. This CDR3 has 13 residues. V was pared by 3 bases and J by 4 bases, with 2 bases of the junction left unmatched. Germline V gene lookup returns CDR1 MNHEY and CDR2 SMNVEV (reference sequence).

The chain is built from TRBV3-1 and TRBJ2-1; D is ambiguous. The ends were cut back, 0 bases at V and 8 bases at J, with 11 bases in the middle. Germline V CDR1 and CDR2: LGHDT, YNNKEL (reference sequence). The CDR3 length is 14 residues. The CDR3 DNA sequence: TGTGCCAGCAGCCAAGATCAGGCGATCGATGAGCAGTTCTTC. Translation: CASSQDQAIDEQFF.

The chain carries TRBV21-1 and TRBJ2-2; the table's TRBD2 call for D was not verified on the DNA. TRBV21-1 is a listed pseudogene. There are 13 residues in the CDR3. CDR3 residues: CAPSVAGAGELFF. CDR3 nucleotide sequence: TGTGCCCCCTCTGTAGCGGGGGCCGGGGAGCTGTTTTTT.

The J gene is TRBJ1-1, the V gene TRBV5-6; tentatively, D is TRBD1 (5 bases). The CDR3 has 15 residues. V was clipped by 4 bases and J by 3 bases, with 16 bases between them. Germline V lookup: CDR1 SGHDT, CDR2 YYEEEE. CDR3 in DNA: TGTGCCAGCAGCATAAACAGGAAGATGTACACTGAAGCTTTCTTT. Translated, it gives CASSINRKMYTEAFF.

The chain employs TRBV4-3 and TRBJ2-7; TRBD1 aligns across 7 bases. The V gene's germline CDR1 is LGHNA and CDR2 YSLEER. J gave up 0 bases and V 2 bases, and 7 bases lay outside the gene matches. This CDR3 is built from 16 residues. CDR3 sequence (DNA): TGCGCCAGCAGCCAACACACAGGGGCTAGCTCCTACGAGCAGTACTTC. Residues: CASSQHTGASSYEQYF.